This T cell receptor (beta chain) was captured by sequencing in a study of cytomegalovirus exposure and HLA in healthy donors. Healthy bone marrow donors made up the donors. The PCR ran on 60 Vbeta and 13 Jbeta primers. Generated by immunoSEQ multiplex PCR, the TCRdb table keeps only in-frame clones and is missing some. The sample lists about 160,000 clones; around 77% were seen once. Points from the study as a whole: The authors assumed roughly uniform sequencing depth across donors for presence/absence analyses.

CDR3 length equals 13 residues. V was cut by 5 bases and J by 5 bases, with 12 bases left in between. Per germline, CDR1 MNHEY and CDR2 SVGAGI. Details on this clone: Its antigen is currently unknown. The same CDR3 also results from other DNA sequences found in this sample.

The TCR was taken from a man between 60 and 75 years old in good health and CMV-seronegative. Sequencing was done on a sample of PBMCs. The V call is TRBV6-5, the J call TRBJ2-5; D perhaps matches TRBD2 (6 bases). CDR3 DNA sequence: TGTGCCAGCAGTACGGGACGGGGGGAGACCCAGTACTTC. The encoded protein is CASSTGRGETQYF.